A single sample gave rise to the 5 T cell receptor beta chains below, sequenced in a study of human T cells and chemical hapten exposure. Via MiXCR, TCRdb re-called the RACE reads, giving one row per CDR3 protein. This repertoire shows about 260,000 distinct CDR3 sequences, 7.5% to 10% found once; its top ten account for less than 3%. As to time point: pre-sensitization, week 0. Described treatment: therapeutic diphenylcyclopropenone sensitization with weekly scalp DPC. Sequencing used whole blood, obtained in connection with sensitization to the hapten diphenylcyclopropenone (DPC). All receptors derive from a middle-aged woman with alopecia areata. Some clones in this sample may be carry-over from other donors' samples.

In this sample, this clonotype turned up a few times. The V and J genes are TRBV9 and TRBJ2-1; D ambiguous. Germline values: CDR1 SGDLS, CDR2 YYNGEE. The CDR3 extends over 12 amino acids. Trimming pared 0 bases from V and 13 bases from J, leaving 11 bases between. The CDR3 region is CASSVAGSTQFF. CDR3 coding DNA: TGTGCCAGCAGCGTAGCTGGATCCACTCAGTTCTTC. Based on the CDR3 plus reference TRBV9 and TRBJ2-1, the full variable domain is DSGVTQTPKHLITATGQRVTLRCSPRSGDLSVYWYQQSLDQGLQFLIQYYNGEERAKGNILERFSAQQFPDLHSELNLSSLELGDSALYFCASSVAGSTQFFGPGTRLTVL.

The rearrangement joins TRBV20-1 to TRBJ2-3, with D maybe TRBD2 (6 bases). V was trimmed by 2 bases and J by 0 bases, leaving 9 bases between them. The CDR3 contains 14 residues. The germline V gene has CDR1 DFQATT and CDR2 SNEGSKA (reference sequence). Here the CDR3 DNA reads TGCAGTGCTAGACGGGCGGGAAGCACAGATACGCAGTATTTT. It translates to CSARRAGSTDTQYF.

The J gene is TRBJ1-4, the V gene TRBV11-2; TRBD1 aligns across 7 bases. CDR1 and CDR2 from the germline V gene are SGHAT and FQNNGV. With V trimmed by 5 bases and J by 7 bases, 13 bases remained unmatched. This CDR3 has 16 residues. CDR3 loop: CASSERSGTVTEKLFF. Written as DNA, the CDR3 is TGTGCCAGCAGCGAAAGATCCGGGACAGTGACTGAAAAACTGTTTTTT.

This chain uses TRBV6-5 with TRBJ2-5, with D perhaps assigned TRBD1 or TRBD2 (5 bases each). The V gene lost 4 bases and the J gene lost 5 bases, with 11 bases spanning the gap. The CDR3 has 13 residues. CDR1 MNHEY and CDR2 SVGAGI come from the germline V gene. In nucleotides, the CDR3 is TGTGCCAGCAGTTGGGGGATTAAGGAGACCCAGTACTTC. Its protein product is CASSWGIKETQYF.

This clonotype was recorded many times. The chain joins TRBV5-1 to TRBJ1-1; TRBD1 matches 10 bases. CDR1 and CDR2 from the germline V gene are SGHRS and YFSETQ. J gave up 5 bases and V 4 bases, and 5 bases lay outside the gene matches. The CDR3 length is 14 residues. CDR3 sequence: CASSADRGVTEAFF. The CDR3 bases are TGCGCCAGCAGCGCGGACAGGGGGGTTACTGAAGCTTTCTTT. Complete variable domain (other parts from reference TRBV5-1 and TRBJ1-1): KAGVTQTPRYLIKTRGQQVTLSCSPISGHRSVSWYQQTPGQGLQFLFEYFSETQRNKGNFPGRFSGRQFSNSRSEMNVSTLELGDSALYLCASSADRGVTEAFFGQGTRLTVV.